One and the same sample provided the 10 T cell receptor beta chains below, sequenced in a study of blood T cell repertoires in COVID-19 (dated by TCRdb to 2020 to 2021). Libraries were prepared through the immunoSEQ multiplex PCR assay. TCRdb took over this immuneACCESS table, retaining in-frame rearrangements with V and J assigned. Such tables are incomplete; in checked studies, under half of the missing clones stem from an unresolved V gene, and the remainder is unexplained. This sample comprises about 260,000 clones, approximately 90% of them detected only once. 3.5% to 4% of the sample lies in the top ten. Sequenced: peripheral blood. These receptors were obtained from a man between 18 and 35 years old with active or convalescent COVID-19.

The chain employs TRBV6-5 and TRBJ2-2; 7 bases match TRBD2. The V gene's germline CDR1 is MNHEY and CDR2 SVGAGI. V shed 9 bases, J shed 4 bases, and the junction held 5 bases outside the gene matches. The CDR3 totals 13 residues. CDR3 DNA: TGTGCCAGTCGGCGGGAGAGCACCGGGGAGCTGTTTTTT. It is translated as CASRRESTGELFF.

This chain joins TRBV28 and TRBJ2-2, with D maybe TRBD1 (6 bases). The CDR3 contains 12 residues. The germline V gene encodes CDR1 MDHEN and CDR2 SYDVKM. V lost 6 bases to trimming and J lost 6 bases, with 8 bases between them. CDR3 bases: TGTGCCAGCAGGGGGGCATCCGGGGAGCTGTTTTTT. Translation: CASRGASGELFF.

The genes are TRBV7-3 and TRBJ2-5; a possible D gene is TRBD2 (5 bases). The germline V and J ends were trimmed by 3 bases and 5 bases, with 10 bases remaining between them. The CDR3 is 13 amino acids. CDR1 SGHTA and CDR2 FQGTGA come from the germline V gene. The CDR3 DNA reads TGTGCCAGCAGCTTCGCCCAGCGGGAGACCCAGTACTTC. Its protein product is CASSFAQRETQYF.

This clone has more than one count but fewer than ten. This chain connects TRBV5-1 to TRBJ2-7, with D possibly being TRBD1 (6 bases). Deletions cut 4 bases from V and 7 bases from J, with 18 bases between. Per germline, CDR1 SGHRS and CDR2 YFSETQ. The CDR3 covers 14 residues. CDR3 residues: CASSAGTTRVEQYF. CDR3 sequence (DNA): TGCGCCAGCAGCGCCGGGACAACCCGGGTAGAGCAGTACTTC. The whole variable domain, filled in from reference TRBV5-1 and TRBJ2-7, reads KAGVTQTPRYLIKTRGQQVTLSCSPISGHRSVSWYQQTPGQGLQFLFEYFSETQRNKGNFPGRFSGRQFSNSRSEMNVSTLELGDSALYLCASSAGTTRVEQYFGPGTRLTVT.

The rearrangement links TRBV19 to TRBJ1-1; D remains ambiguous. The CDR3 contains 13 residues. Trimming pared 6 bases from V and 1 base from J, leaving 9 bases between. Germline V CDR1 and CDR2: LNHDA, SQIVND (reference sequence). The CDR3 sequence: CASRQNQNTEAFF. CDR3 bases: TGTGCCAGTAGACAGAACCAGAACACTGAAGCTTTCTTT.

The chain uses TRBV7-9 and TRBJ1-6; D gene ambiguous. V shed 5 bases and J shed 7 bases, with 12 bases lying between them. Per the germline V gene, CDR1 is SEHNR and CDR2 is FQNEAQ (reference sequence). The CDR3 totals 14 residues. The CDR3 spells CASSNVWPNSPLHF. CDR3 DNA sequence: TGTGCCAGCAGCAACGTGTGGCCCAATTCACCCCTCCACTTT.

This clone was found once. One end of the junction varies from germline; a read error may be responsible. The chain combines TRBV6-2 or TRBV6-3 with TRBJ2-3, with TRBD2 as a possible D gene (6 bases). The CDR3 runs 18 residues. Germline CDR1 MNHEY, CDR2 SVGEGT. CDR3 loop: CVSSYRLVTPLLTDTQYF. The CDR3 DNA reads as TGTGTCAGCAGTTACCGACTAGTCACGCCCCTACTTACAGATACGCAGTATTTT.

V is TRBV28 and J is TRBJ2-3; D is ambiguous. The CDR3 loop spans 13 amino acids. Germline values: CDR1 MDHEN, CDR2 SYDVKM. V lost 6 bases, J lost 6 bases, and 13 bases lay in between. The CDR3 DNA follows: TGTGCCAGCAGCCTGGGCCATCGGGATACGCAGTATTTT. It codes for CASSLGHRDTQYF.

This clone occurred once. The chain carries TRBV3-1 (or the pseudogene TRBV3-2) and TRBJ2-2; maybe TRBD2 (5 bases). Germline lookup yields CDR1 LGHDT and CDR2 YNNKEL (reference sequence). The V end lost 4 bases, the J end lost 8 bases, and 11 bases lay between the germline ends. This CDR3 contains 13 residues. The CDR3 sequence: CASSLLGAGELFF. DNA of the CDR3: TGTGCCAGCAGCCTACTAGGAGCGGGGGAGCTGTTTTTT.

CDR3 sequence: CASSQGWANQETQYF. CDR3 nucleotides: TGCGCCAGCAGCCAGGGGTGGGCAAATCAAGAGACCCAGTACTTC. The genes are TRBV5-1 and TRBJ2-5; TRBD1 might be the D (6 bases). The V gene's germline CDR1 is SGHRS and CDR2 YFSETQ. V gave up 4 bases and J gave up 2 bases, with 15 bases separating them. This CDR3 has 15 residues.